These T cell receptor beta chains were read from a single sample in a study of cytomegalovirus exposure and HLA in healthy donors. Only in-frame clones appear in the TCRdb table, and some are missing; sequencing was by immunoSEQ multiplex PCR. The table lists 63,000 or so clones, just under 80% of them singletons, with about 4.7% in the top ten. Sample: PBMCs. The receptors stem from a woman aged 30 to 39 in good health and CMV-seronegative. Each CDR3 is given with its conserved first and last residue. A D gene is named only where the DNA matches it firmly. The size entry is marked missing in some rows and otherwise reads once, few, many or a size class.

j_call clone_size cdr3_length d_call v_call cdr3_aa cdr3_nt
TRBJ1-2 . 13 . TRBV2 CASSPTSPYGYTF TGTGCCAGCAGCCCGACATCACCCTATGGCTACACCTTC
TRBJ2-1 . 12 . TRBV15 CATSTSYNEQFF TGTGCCACCAGCACTAGCTACAATGAGCAGTTCTTC
TRBJ2-5 . 13 . TRBV29-1 CSVAGQVMETQYF TGCAGCGTTGCGGGTCAAGTGATGGAGACCCAGTACTTC
TRBJ1-1 few 13 TRBD1 TRBV5-4 CASSLGGTGEAFF TGTGCCAGCAGCTTGGGTGGGACAGGTGAAGCTTTCTTT
TRBJ2-1 . 17 TRBD2 TRBV5-4 CASSFWTSGRWDNEQFF TGTGCCAGCAGCTTCTGGACTAGCGGGAGGTGGGACAATGAGCAGTTCTTC
TRBJ1-2 . 12 . TRBV29-1 CSVRNRVHGYTF TGCAGCGTTCGGAACAGGGTTCATGGCTACACCTTC
TRBJ2-6 . 16 . TRBV2 CASSEGWASGANVLTF TGTGCCAGCAGTGAAGGTTGGGCGTCTGGGGCCAACGTCCTGACTTTC
TRBJ2-5 . 16 . TRBV7-8 CASSSNEGRTRETQYF TGTGCCAGCAGTTCTAACGAGGGGAGGACCAGGGAGACCCAGTACTTC
TRBJ1-5 . 15 TRBD1 TRBV30 CAWTQGQGHAQPQHF TGTGCCTGGACCCAGGGACAGGGCCACGCTCAGCCCCAGCATTTT
TRBJ1-2 . 14 TRBD1 TRBV28 CASSFRTGIYGYTF TGTGCCAGCAGTTTCCGGACAGGGATCTATGGCTACACCTTC